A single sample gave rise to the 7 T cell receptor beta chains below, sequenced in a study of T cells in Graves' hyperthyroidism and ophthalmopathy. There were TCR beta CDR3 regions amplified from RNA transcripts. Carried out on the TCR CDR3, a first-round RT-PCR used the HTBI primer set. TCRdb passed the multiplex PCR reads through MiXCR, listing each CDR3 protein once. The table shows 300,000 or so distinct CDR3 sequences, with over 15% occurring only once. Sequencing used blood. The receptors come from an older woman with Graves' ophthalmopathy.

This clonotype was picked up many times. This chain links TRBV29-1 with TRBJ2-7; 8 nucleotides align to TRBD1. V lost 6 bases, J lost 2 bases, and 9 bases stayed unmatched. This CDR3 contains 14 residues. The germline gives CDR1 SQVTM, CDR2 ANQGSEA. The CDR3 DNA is TGCAGCGTCGCCCGGGGACAGGAGACCTACGAGCAGTACTTC. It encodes CSVARGQETYEQYF.

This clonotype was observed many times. CDR3 sequence (DNA): TGTGCCAGCAGCCCTAACCACAGATTTAAAAACATTCAGTACTTC. The encoded protein is CASSPNHRFKNIQYF. The V and J genes are TRBV12-3 or TRBV12-4 and TRBJ2-4; D uncertain. The CDR3 is 15 amino acids. V was pared by 6 bases and J by 4 bases, with 16 bases between.

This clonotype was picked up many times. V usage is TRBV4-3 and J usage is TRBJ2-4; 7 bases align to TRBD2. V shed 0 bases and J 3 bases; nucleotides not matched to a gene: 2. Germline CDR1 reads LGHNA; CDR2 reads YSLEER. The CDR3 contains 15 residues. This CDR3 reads CASSQDGRGKNIQYF. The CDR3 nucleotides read TGCGCCAGCAGCCAAGATGGGAGGGGCAAAAACATTCAGTACTTC.

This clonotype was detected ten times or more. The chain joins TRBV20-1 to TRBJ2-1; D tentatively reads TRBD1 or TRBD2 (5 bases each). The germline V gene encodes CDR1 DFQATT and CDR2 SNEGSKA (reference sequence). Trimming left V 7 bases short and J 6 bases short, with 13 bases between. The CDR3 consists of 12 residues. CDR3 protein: CSGTGLGNEQFF. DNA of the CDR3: TGCAGTGGAACAGGACTCGGCAATGAGCAGTTCTTC.

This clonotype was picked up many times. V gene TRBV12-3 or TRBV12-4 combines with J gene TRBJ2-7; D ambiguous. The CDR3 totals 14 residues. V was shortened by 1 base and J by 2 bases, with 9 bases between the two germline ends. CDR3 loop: CASSLGVVPYEQYF. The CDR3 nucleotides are TGTGCCAGCAGTTTAGGAGTGGTACCCTACGAGCAGTACTTC.

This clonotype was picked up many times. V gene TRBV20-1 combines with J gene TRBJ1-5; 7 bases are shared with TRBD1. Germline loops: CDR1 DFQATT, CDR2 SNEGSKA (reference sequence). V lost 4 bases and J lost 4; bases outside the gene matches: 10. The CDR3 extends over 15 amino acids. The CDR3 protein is CSANPGTVKNQPQHF. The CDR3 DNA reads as TGCAGTGCTAACCCCGGGACAGTAAAGAATCAGCCCCAGCATTTT.

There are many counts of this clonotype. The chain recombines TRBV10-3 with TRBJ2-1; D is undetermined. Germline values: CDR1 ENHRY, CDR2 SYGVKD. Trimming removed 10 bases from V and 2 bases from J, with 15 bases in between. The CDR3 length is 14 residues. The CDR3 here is CASGPSTTYNEQFF. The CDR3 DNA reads TGTGCCAGCGGACCGAGCACGACCTACAATGAGCAGTTCTTC.